This TCR beta chain was captured by sequencing in a study of T cell changes during pregnancy in multiple sclerosis. Germline CDR1 is SGDLS and CDR2 is YYNGEE. This CDR3 has 13 residues. Trimming pared 4 bases from V and 2 bases from J, leaving 7 bases between. The table came from immunoSEQ multiplex PCR; TCRdb's copy has only in-frame clones and leaves some out. The data hold tens of thousands of clones, with more than 80% observed a single time. The chain couples TRBV9 to TRBJ1-3; D gene unclear. The receptor comes from a female donor with multiple sclerosis, enrolled in a pregnancy study. The specimen was CD4+ T cells from peripheral blood mononuclear cells, collected in the first trimester of pregnancy. The CDR3 DNA reads TGTGCCAGCAGCCCCCGTCCTGGAAACACCATATATTTT. It translates to CASSPRPGNTIYF.